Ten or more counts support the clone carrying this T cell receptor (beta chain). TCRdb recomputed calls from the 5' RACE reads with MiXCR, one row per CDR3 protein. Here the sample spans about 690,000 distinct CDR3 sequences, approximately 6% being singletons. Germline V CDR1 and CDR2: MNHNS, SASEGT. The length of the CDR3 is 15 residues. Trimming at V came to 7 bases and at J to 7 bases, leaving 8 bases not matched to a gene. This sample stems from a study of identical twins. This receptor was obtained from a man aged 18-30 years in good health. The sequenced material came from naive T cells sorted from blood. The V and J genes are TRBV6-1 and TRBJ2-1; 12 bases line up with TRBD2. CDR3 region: CASNEQLAGGNEQFF. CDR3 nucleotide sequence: TGTGCCAGCAACGAGCAACTAGCGGGAGGAAATGAGCAGTTCTTC.